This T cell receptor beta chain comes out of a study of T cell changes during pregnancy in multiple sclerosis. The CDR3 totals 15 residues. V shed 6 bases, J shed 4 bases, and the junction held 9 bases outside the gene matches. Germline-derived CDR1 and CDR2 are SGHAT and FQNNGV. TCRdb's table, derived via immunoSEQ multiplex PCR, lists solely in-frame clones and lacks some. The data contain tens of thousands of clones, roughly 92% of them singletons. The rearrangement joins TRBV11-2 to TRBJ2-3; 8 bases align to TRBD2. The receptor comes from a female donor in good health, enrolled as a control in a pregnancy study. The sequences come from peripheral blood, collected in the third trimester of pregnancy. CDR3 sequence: CASSRSGSGADTQYF. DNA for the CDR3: TGTGCCAGCAGTCGCAGCGGGAGTGGGGCAGATACGCAGTATTTT.